Listed below are T cell receptor beta chains from one sample, sequenced in a study of control samples from healthy donors and cancer patients. The table came from immunoSEQ multiplex PCR; TCRdb's copy has only in-frame clones and leaves some out. The sample lists 150,000 to 200,000 clones; about 90% were seen once. Sequences were obtained from blood. The origin of the receptors is a woman aged 45-65 years in good health. Each CDR3 is given with its conserved first and last residue. A D gene is named only where the DNA matches it firmly. Where a row states a size, it is once, few, many or the class of an expanded clone; other rows omit it.

v_call	d_call	j_call	clone_size	cdr3_nt	cdr3_aa
TRBV5-4	-	TRBJ1-6	-	TGTGCCAGCAGCGGAAGAGGGGGGAATTCACCCCTCCACTTT	CASSGRGGNSPLHF
TRBV28	-	TRBJ1-2	-	TGTGCCAGCACCTCCGGGGCAGGGACCTATGGCTACACCTTC	CASTSGAGTYGYTF
TRBV18	-	TRBJ1-3	-	TGTGCCAGCTCACCCGACAGGAACTCTGGAAACACCATATATTTT	CASSPDRNSGNTIYF
TRBV3-1/TRBV3-2	-	TRBJ1-2	-	TGTGCCAGCAGCCGAGCGTTTCGTGGCTACACCTTC	CASSRAFRGYTF
TRBV5-1	TRBD1	TRBJ2-7	-	TGCGCCAGCAGCTTACCTGGACAGGGCGGCGACGAGCAGTACTTC	CASSLPGQGGDEQYF
TRBV18	-	TRBJ1-6	-	TGTGCCAGCTCACCACCGGCAAGTAACTCCTATAATTCACCCCTCCACTTT	CASSPPASNSYNSPLHF
TRBV4-3	-	TRBJ1-3	-	TGCGCCAGCAGCCAAGATCTTAAGGGAAACACCATATATTTT	CASSQDLKGNTIYF
TRBV4-1	-	TRBJ1-3	-	TGCGCCAGCAGCCCACCGGGGGGGGGAACTGGAAACACCATATATTTT	CASSPPGGGTGNTIYF
TRBV6-6	TRBD2	TRBJ2-2	few	TGTGCCAGCAGTTACGGGGGGACTAGTGTCGGGGAGCTGTTTTTT	CASSYGGTSVGELFF
TRBV28	-	TRBJ2-1	-	TGTGCCAGCAGTTTAGGGAGACGACAGGCTCCCTACAATGAGCAGTTCTTC	CASSLGRRQAPYNEQFF
TRBV18	-	TRBJ1-1	-	TGTGCCAGCTCCCCGAGGAACACTGAAGCTTTCTTT	CASSPRNTEAFF